This TCR beta chain was observed in a study of T cell responses to AZD1222 COVID-19 vaccine. On this clone: As yet, its antigen is unknown.

This table comes from immunoSEQ multiplex PCR, and its TCRdb copy is limited to in-frame clones, with some not included. Of 150,000 or so clones in the sample, 85% to 95% were seen once. Germline V gives CDR1 DFQATT, CDR2 SNEGSKA (reference sequence). The V end lost 4 bases, the J end lost 4 bases, and 5 bases lay between the germline ends. CDR3 length: 11 residues. Findings and limits, study-wide: Seropositive at baseline were only five or six AZD1222 recipients. Among vaccine-associated CD4 TCRs, coverage spanned spike, with dominance at 160-218 and 743-854. Once two AZD1222 doses were given, Spike-specific TCR breadth and depth went up.

The receptor's source is an adult in good health. The material sequenced was peripheral blood, taken on day 0 of AZD1222 vaccination. The chain joins TRBV20-1 to TRBJ2-1; no clear D gene. The CDR3 DNA sequence: TGCAGTGCTAATGGGTACAATGAGCAGTTCTTC. Protein sequence: CSANGYNEQFF.